These 29 T cell receptor beta chains originate from one sample sequenced in a study of shared clonotypes between healthy human individuals (dated by TCRdb to 2019 to 2021). The library was obtained by the immunoSEQ multiplex PCR assay. TCRdb took this table from immuneACCESS and kept in-frame rearrangements with V and J called. Such tables lack part of the clones; where checked against another copy, unresolved V genes explain under half of the gap, and the rest is unexplained. Within this sample are 550,000 to 700,000 clones, with 73% of them counted one time only. Roughly 1.9% of the sample is taken by the ten largest. Sequencing was done on a sample of memory CD4+ T cells sorted from blood. The cell subset or site label, as the study defines it: CD45RA-negative fraction. The receptors shown here come from a woman aged 30 to 39 in good health.

This clone was observed many times. This chain uses TRBV7-2 with TRBJ1-5, with 9 nucleotides matching TRBD1. CDR1 is SGHTA and CDR2 is FQGNSA in the germline V gene. This CDR3 has 16 residues. J gave up 4 bases and V 2 bases, and 6 bases lay outside the gene matches. CDR3 in DNA: TGTGCCAGCAGCTTAAACGGGGGACAGGGTAATCAGCCCCAGCATTTT. Its translation: CASSLNGGQGNQPQHF.

V usage is TRBV6-6 and J usage is TRBJ2-7; D could derive from TRBD1 or TRBD2 (7 bases each). Germline values: CDR1 MNHNY, CDR2 SVGAGI (reference sequence). This CDR3 is 16 amino acids long. Deletions cut 2 bases from V and 7 bases from J, with 21 bases between. The CDR3 nucleotides read TGTGCCAGCAGTTACCAGGGTGGAGCAGGGGGGGAGGAGCAGTACTTC. As protein: CASSYQGGAGGEEQYF.

Written as DNA, the CDR3 is TGTGCCAGCACCCAGGGCCTTTACACTGAAGCTTTCTTT. Amino acid sequence: CASTQGLYTEAFF. V gene TRBV27 combines with J gene TRBJ1-1; weak D call: TRBD1 (5 bases). Trimming pared 7 bases from V and 3 bases from J, leaving 12 bases between. The CDR3 is made up of 13 amino acids. CDR1 MNHEY and CDR2 SMNVEV come from the germline V gene (reference sequence).

The CDR3 coding sequence is TGTGCCAGCAGCGCGGACTGGGAGGGGAATGAGCAGTTCTTC. The encoded protein is CASSADWEGNEQFF. The chain links TRBV7-9 to TRBJ2-1; 7 bases align to TRBD2. V was clipped by 5 bases and J by 7 bases; unmatched bases: 8. Germline V lookup: CDR1 SEHNR, CDR2 FQNEAQ (reference sequence). CDR3 length: 14 amino acids. The whole variable domain, remainder taken from reference TRBV7-9 and TRBJ2-1, is DTGVSQNPRHKITKRGQNVTFRCDPISEHNRLYWYRQTLGQGPEFLTYFQNEAQLEKSRLLSDRFSAERPKGSFSTLEIQRTEQGDSAMYLCASSADWEGNEQFFGPGTRLTVL.

This clone has only a few counts. The gene calls are TRBV10-2 and TRBJ2-1, with 7 nucleotides matching TRBD2. Germline CDR1 and CDR2: WSHSY and SAAADI. This CDR3 has 16 amino acids. V lost 4 bases and J lost 1; bases outside the gene matches: 7. CDR3 amino acids: CASSGEGGSSYNEQFF. In DNA form, the CDR3 reads TGCGCCAGCAGTGGAGAGGGCGGGAGTTCCTACAATGAGCAGTTCTTC.

The chain employs TRBV14 and TRBJ2-7; D is perhaps TRBD1 or TRBD2 (5 bases each). V dropped 0 bases and J dropped 2 bases, with 14 bases sitting between them. Germline V gene sequence: CDR1 SGHDN, CDR2 FVKESK. The CDR3 is 16 residues long. The CDR3 nucleotides read TGTGCCAGCAGCCAAGATTCGGGACCCTTCACCTACGAGCAGTACTTC. Amino acid sequence: CASSQDSGPFTYEQYF.

This clone was counted once. The CDR3 is CAISAREGPYNEQFF. Written as DNA, the CDR3 is TGTGCCATCAGTGCTCGAGAGGGACCCTACAATGAGCAGTTCTTC. V and J are TRBV10-3 and TRBJ2-1; D might be TRBD1 or TRBD2, each matching 5 bases. Between the trimmed V and J ends, which lost 4 bases and 2 bases, there was a span of 12 bases. CDR1 and CDR2 from the germline V gene are ENHRY and SYGVKD. This CDR3 has 15 residues.

The DNA of the CDR3 is TGTGCCAGCAGCCGATTCCCCTTAGCGGATACCGGGGAGCTGTTTTTT. Protein sequence: CASSRFPLADTGELFF. The chain recombines TRBV6-6 with TRBJ2-2; perhaps TRBD2 as D (6 bases). Trimming left V 6 bases short and J 5 bases short, with 19 bases between. There are 16 residues in the CDR3. Germline CDR1 MNHNY, CDR2 SVGAGI (reference sequence).

This clone has only one observation. This may be a read error, as it is one base from a much larger clone. Other DNA sequences within the sample encode an identical CDR3. This rearrangement joins TRBV11-3 to TRBJ2-2; D ambiguous. The germline CDR1 and CDR2 sequences are SGHNT and YENEEA. The CDR3 totals 14 residues. V was pared by 1 base and J by 1 base, with 4 bases between. The CDR3 DNA sequence: TGTGCCAGCAGCTTAGGCAGGAACACCGGGGAGCTGTTTTTT. Protein product: CASSLGRNTGELFF.

The chain is built from TRBV19 and TRBJ1-2; TRBD1 might be the D (6 bases). V was pared by 3 bases and J by 4 bases, with 15 bases between. The CDR3 runs 15 residues. Per germline, CDR1 LNHDA and CDR2 SQIVND (reference sequence). CDR3 sequence reads: CASSIGGQPPYGYTF. The CDR3 nucleotides are TGTGCCAGTAGTATCGGAGGACAGCCTCCCTATGGCTACACCTTC.

This clone has more than one count but fewer than ten. V and J are TRBV6-6 and TRBJ2-5; perhaps D is TRBD1 or TRBD2 (5 bases each). Per the germline V gene, CDR1 is MNHNY and CDR2 is SVGAGI (reference sequence). Trimming removed 5 bases from V and 9 bases from J, with 10 bases in between. The CDR3 runs to 11 residues. CDR3 DNA sequence: TGTGCCAGCAGTGAACGGGACGCCCAGTACTTC. This translates into CASSERDAQYF.

The chain uses TRBV28 and TRBJ2-3; TRBD1 agrees at 7 bases. Losses at the gene ends were 5 bases for V and 3 bases for J; bases not matched to a gene: 5. The V gene's germline CDR1 is MDHEN and CDR2 SYDVKM. This CDR3 contains 14 residues. CDR3 bases: TGTGCCAGCAGTAACAGGGGTGGAACAGATACGCAGTATTTT. Its translation is CASSNRGGTDTQYF.

V usage is TRBV30 and J usage is TRBJ2-2, with unresolved D. Germline V gives CDR1 GTSNPN, CDR2 SVGIG (reference sequence). Trimming took off 0 bases at V and 0 bases at J, with 5 bases between the two ends. The length of the CDR3 is 14 residues. CDR3 nucleotides: TGTGCCTGGAGTGTGTACGCGAACACCGGGGAGCTGTTTTTT. It encodes CAWSVYANTGELFF. The whole variable domain, filled in from reference TRBV30 and TRBJ2-2, reads SQTIHQWPATLVQPVGSPLSLECTVEGTSNPNLYWYRQAAGRGLQLLFYSVGIGQISSEVPQNLSASRPQDRQFILSSKKLLLSDSGFYLCAWSVYANTGELFFGEGSRLTVL.

This clone was found a few times. The V and J genes are TRBV27 and TRBJ1-5; TRBD1 might be the D (5 bases). This CDR3 contains 14 residues. CDR1 MNHEY and CDR2 SMNVEV come from the germline V gene (reference sequence). The CDR3 region is CVQPDGAVDQPQHF. The CDR3 region has the DNA TGTGTACAACCCGACGGGGCGGTGGATCAGCCCCAGCATTTT.

CDR3 DNA: TGTGCCAGTAAAACGGCAGGCACTAACACTGAAGCTTTCTTT. Translation: CASKTAGTNTEAFF. The rearrangement joins TRBV19 to TRBJ1-1; D unclear. Germline-derived CDR1 and CDR2 are LNHDA and SQIVND (reference sequence). CDR3 length: 14 residues. Trimming cost V 7 bases and J 2 bases, with 14 bases left between them.

The rearrangement links TRBV19 to TRBJ1-2; D is undetermined. Trimming stripped 4 bases from V and 5 bases from J, with 8 bases between. The germline V gene has CDR1 LNHDA and CDR2 SQIVND (reference sequence). The CDR3 totals 12 residues. This CDR3 is CASSTTAYGYTF. For the CDR3, the DNA is TGTGCCAGTAGTACCACGGCTTATGGCTACACCTTC.

The rearrangement uses TRBV27 and TRBJ2-7; 9 bases fit TRBD1. CDR1 and CDR2 (germline): MNHEY, SMNVEV (reference sequence). This CDR3 region has 14 residues. V shed 6 bases, J shed 6 bases, and the junction held 9 bases outside the gene matches. The DNA of the CDR3 is TGTGCCAGCAGGGAAACCGGGACAGGGAGCGAGCAGTACTTC. It translates to CASRETGTGSEQYF.

This clone was picked up one time. V and J are TRBV5-1 and TRBJ2-1, with TRBD2 matching over 7 bases. After removal of 4 bases from V and 3 bases from J, the junction contained 13 bases not matched to a gene. This CDR3 is built from 17 residues. Germline loops: CDR1 SGHRS, CDR2 YFSETQ. DNA of the CDR3: TGCGCCAGCAGCCCATCGATTGGAGGGAGGGTCTACAATGAGCAGTTCTTC. Translated, it gives CASSPSIGGRVYNEQFF.

The rearrangement links TRBV2 to TRBJ2-7; the D is unclear. V lost 0 bases to trimming and J lost 3 bases, with 6 bases between them. The CDR3 is 13 residues long. Per germline, CDR1 SNHLY and CDR2 FYNNEI. CDR3 protein: CASSEANGYEQYF. The CDR3 nucleotides are TGTGCCAGCAGTGAAGCAAACGGCTACGAGCAGTACTTC.

This sequence joins TRBV5-1 and TRBJ2-7, with TRBD2 matching 7 bases. This CDR3 has 14 amino acids. Per the germline V gene, CDR1 is SGHRS and CDR2 is YFSETQ. Trimming removed 5 bases from V and 6 bases from J; junction bases left unmatched: 11. CDR3 DNA sequence: TGCGCCAGCAGGCAGCGGGACCAGACTGGCGAGCAGTACTTC. Encoded protein: CASRQRDQTGEQYF.

About this clone: Other DNA sequences in the same sample also yield this CDR3. The chain employs TRBV18 and TRBJ2-5; 7 bases align to TRBD1. The germline V gene encodes CDR1 KGHSH and CDR2 LQKENI. CDR3 length equals 13 residues. V was clipped by 3 bases and J by 2 bases; unmatched bases: 0. CDR3 sequence: CASSPGQQETQYF. As DNA, the CDR3 is TGTGCCAGCTCACCGGGACAGCAAGAGACCCAGTACTTC. The whole variable domain, remainder taken from reference TRBV18 and TRBJ2-5, is NAGVMQNPRHLVRRRGQEARLRCSPMKGHSHVYWYRQLPEEGLKFMVYLQKENIIDESGMPKERFSAEFPKEGPSILRIQQVVRGDSAAYFCASSPGQQETQYFGPGTRLLVL.

CDR3 bases: TGTGCCATCATGGAGGGACCTAACTATGGCTACACCTTC. As protein: CAIMEGPNYGYTF. V usage is TRBV10-3 and J usage is TRBJ1-2, with D perhaps matching TRBD1 (5 bases). The ends were cut back, 7 bases at V and 0 bases at J, with 9 bases in the middle. The CDR3 totals 13 residues. Per germline, CDR1 ENHRY and CDR2 SYGVKD.

The chain couples TRBV4-2 to TRBJ2-2; D remains unclear. Germline CDR1 and CDR2: LGHNA and YNFKEQ. Trimming shortened V by 3 bases and J by 0 bases, and 8 bases separated the two germline ends. The CDR3 is 15 residues long. CDR3 sequence (DNA): TGTGCCAGCAGCCACGGTAGTACGAACACCGGGGAGCTGTTTTTT. Translation gives CASSHGSTNTGELFF.

The chain employs TRBV29-1 and TRBJ2-1; 10 bases fit TRBD2. CDR1 and CDR2 (germline): SQVTM, ANQGSEA. J lost 2 bases, V lost 7 bases, and 2 bases had no gene match. The CDR3 sequence is 13 residues long. DNA of the CDR3: TGCAGCGATAGCGGGAGGACCTACAATGAGCAGTTCTTC. It encodes CSDSGRTYNEQFF.

Ten or more counts support this clone. Other nucleotide sequences in the sample specify the same CDR3. The chain uses TRBV18 and TRBJ2-7, with 7 nucleotides matching TRBD1. This CDR3 contains 12 residues. Per germline, CDR1 KGHSH and CDR2 LQKENI. Trimming cost V 2 bases and J 5 bases; bases outside gene matches: 0. The CDR3 DNA is TGTGCCAGCTCACCAGACAGGGACGAGCAGTACTTC. Protein sequence: CASSPDRDEQYF.

V gene TRBV7-9 combines with J gene TRBJ2-7; D not certain. The germline V and J ends were trimmed by 0 bases and 6 bases, with 6 bases remaining between them. The CDR3 runs 12 residues. Germline-derived CDR1 and CDR2 are SEHNR and FQNEAQ (reference sequence). The CDR3 sequence is CASSLALAEQYF. The DNA for the CDR3 is TGTGCCAGCAGCTTAGCGCTTGCCGAGCAGTACTTC.

This chain joins TRBV5-1 and TRBJ1-1; 7 nucleotides agree with TRBD1. Germline V gene data show CDR1 as SGHRS and CDR2 as YFSETQ. The CDR3 has 15 residues. Losses at the gene ends were 4 bases for V and 2 bases for J; bases not matched to a gene: 8. CDR3 nucleotides: TGCGCCAGCAGCCGTACCGCAGGGGGTAACACTGAAGCTTTCTTT. It encodes CASSRTAGGNTEAFF.

V usage is TRBV28 and J usage is TRBJ1-4; D is undetermined. V lost 4 bases, J lost 8 bases, and 17 bases lay in between. This CDR3 has 15 amino acids. Looked up from germline, CDR1 is MDHEN and CDR2 is SYDVKM. The CDR3 sequence: CASSSARGFREKLFF. Written as DNA, the CDR3 is TGTGCCAGCAGTTCCGCCAGAGGGTTTAGAGAAAAACTGTTTTTT.

This clone has only one observation. J is TRBJ2-7 and V is TRBV5-1, with D tentatively TRBD1 or TRBD2 (5 bases each). The CDR3 consists of 14 residues. The germline V and J ends were trimmed by 3 bases and 6 bases, with 16 bases remaining between them. The germline CDR1 and CDR2 sequences are SGHRS and YFSETQ. CDR3 amino acids: CASSSGPLGGEQYF. For the CDR3, the DNA is TGCGCCAGCAGCTCGGGACCCTTAGGAGGCGAGCAGTACTTC.